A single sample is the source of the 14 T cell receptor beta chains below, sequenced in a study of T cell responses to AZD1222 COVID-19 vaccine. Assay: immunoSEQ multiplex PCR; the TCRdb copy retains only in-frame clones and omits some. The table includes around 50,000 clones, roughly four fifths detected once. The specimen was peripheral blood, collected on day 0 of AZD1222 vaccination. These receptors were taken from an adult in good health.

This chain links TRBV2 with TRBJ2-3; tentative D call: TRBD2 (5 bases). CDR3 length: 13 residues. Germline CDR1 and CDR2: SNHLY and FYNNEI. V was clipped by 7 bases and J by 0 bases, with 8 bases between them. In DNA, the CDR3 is TGTGCCAGCAACGGGGAGAGCACAGATACGCAGTATTTT. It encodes CASNGESTDTQYF.

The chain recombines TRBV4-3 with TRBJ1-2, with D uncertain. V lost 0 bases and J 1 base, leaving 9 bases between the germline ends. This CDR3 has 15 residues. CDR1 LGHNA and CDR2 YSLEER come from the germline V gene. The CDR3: CASSQDPASNYGYTF. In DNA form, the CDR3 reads TGCGCCAGCAGCCAAGATCCGGCGAGTAACTATGGCTACACCTTC.

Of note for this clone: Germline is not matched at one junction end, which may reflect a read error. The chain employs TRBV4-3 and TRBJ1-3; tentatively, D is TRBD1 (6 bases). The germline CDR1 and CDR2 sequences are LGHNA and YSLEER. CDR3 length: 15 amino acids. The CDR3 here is CASSQGTGQGNIIYF. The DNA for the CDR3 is TGCGCCAGCAGCCAAGGTACAGGGCAAGGAAACATCATATATTTT.

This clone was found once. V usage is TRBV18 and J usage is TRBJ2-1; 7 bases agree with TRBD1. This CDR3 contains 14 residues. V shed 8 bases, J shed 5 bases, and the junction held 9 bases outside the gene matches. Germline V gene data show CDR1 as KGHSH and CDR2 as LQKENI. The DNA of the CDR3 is TGTGCCAGCACCCCCGGGACAGCAAACAATGAGCAGTTCTTC. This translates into CASTPGTANNEQFF. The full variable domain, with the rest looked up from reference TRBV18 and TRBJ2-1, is NAGVMQNPRHLVRRRGQEARLRCSPMKGHSHVYWYRQLPEEGLKFMVYLQKENIIDESGMPKERFSAEFPKEGPSILRIQQVVRGDSAAYFCASTPGTANNEQFFGPGTRLTVL.

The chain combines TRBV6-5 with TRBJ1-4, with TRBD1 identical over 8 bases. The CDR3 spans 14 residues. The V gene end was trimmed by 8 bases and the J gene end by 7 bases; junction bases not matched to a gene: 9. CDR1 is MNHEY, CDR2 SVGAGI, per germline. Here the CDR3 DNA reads TGTGCCAGCCGATCAGGGGGCGGAGGTGAAAAACTGTTTTTT. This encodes CASRSGGGGEKLFF.

The CDR3 DNA sequence: TGTGCCAGCAGCTTCAACTCCTGGGAATTCTACGAGCAGTACTTC. Protein: CASSFNSWEFYEQYF. This chain connects TRBV11-2 to TRBJ2-7; D is undetermined. This CDR3 comprises 15 residues. CDR1 is SGHAT, CDR2 FQNNGV, per germline. V shed 3 bases and J shed 3 bases, with 15 bases lying between them.

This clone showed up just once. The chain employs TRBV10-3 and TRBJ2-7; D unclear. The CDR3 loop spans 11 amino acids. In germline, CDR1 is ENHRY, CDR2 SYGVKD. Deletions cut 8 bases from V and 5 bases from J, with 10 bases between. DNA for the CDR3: TGTGCCATCTCCCGTGGTCACGAGCAGTACTTC. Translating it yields CAISRGHEQYF.

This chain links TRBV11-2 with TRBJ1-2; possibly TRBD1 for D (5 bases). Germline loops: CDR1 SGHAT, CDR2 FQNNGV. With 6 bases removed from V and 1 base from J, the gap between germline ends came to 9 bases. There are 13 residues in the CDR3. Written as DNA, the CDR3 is TGTGCCAGCAGTCCGGGACTTAACTATGGCTACACCTTC. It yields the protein CASSPGLNYGYTF. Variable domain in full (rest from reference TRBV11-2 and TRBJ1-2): EAGVAQSPRYKIIEKRQSVAFWCNPISGHATLYWYQQILGQGPKLLIQFQNNGVVDDSQLPKDRFSAERLKGVDSTLKIQPAKLEDSAVYLCASSPGLNYGYTFGSGTRLTVV.

In DNA form, the CDR3 reads TGTGCCAGCAGCTACCAATTCAGCTCCTACAATGAGCAGTTCTTC. Translation gives CASSYQFSSYNEQFF. The chain couples TRBV7-3 to TRBJ2-1; D call uncertain. CDR1 and CDR2 (germline): SGHTA, FQGTGA. The CDR3 is made up of 15 amino acids. Deletions cut 4 bases from V and 0 bases from J, with 10 bases between.

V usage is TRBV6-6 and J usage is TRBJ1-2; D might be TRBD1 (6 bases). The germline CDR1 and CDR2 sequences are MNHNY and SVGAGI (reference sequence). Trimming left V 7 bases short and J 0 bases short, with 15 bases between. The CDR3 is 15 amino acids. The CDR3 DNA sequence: TGTGCCAGCAATTTGTTACAGGGAGCTAACTATGGCTACACCTTC. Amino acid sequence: CASNLLQGANYGYTF.

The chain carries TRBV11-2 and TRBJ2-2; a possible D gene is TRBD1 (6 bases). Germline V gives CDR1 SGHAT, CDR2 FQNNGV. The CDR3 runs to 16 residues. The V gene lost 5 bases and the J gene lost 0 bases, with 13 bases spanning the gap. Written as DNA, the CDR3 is TGTGCCAGCAGCGTCTCCACAGGGCCGAACACCGGGGAGCTGTTTTTT. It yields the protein CASSVSTGPNTGELFF.

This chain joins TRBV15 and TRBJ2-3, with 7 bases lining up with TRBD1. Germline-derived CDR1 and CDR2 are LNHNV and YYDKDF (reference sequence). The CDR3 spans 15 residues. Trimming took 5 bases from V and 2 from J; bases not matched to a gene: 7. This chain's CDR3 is CATSGNRGPTDTQYF. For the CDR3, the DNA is TGTGCCACCAGCGGAAACAGGGGCCCCACAGATACGCAGTATTTT.

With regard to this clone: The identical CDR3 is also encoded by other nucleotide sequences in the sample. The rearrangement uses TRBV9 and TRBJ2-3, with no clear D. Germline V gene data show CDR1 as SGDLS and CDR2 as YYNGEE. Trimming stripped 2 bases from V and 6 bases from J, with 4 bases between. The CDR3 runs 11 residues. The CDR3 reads CASSVGDTQYF. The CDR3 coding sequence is TGTGCCAGCAGCGTTGGGGATACGCAGTATTTT.

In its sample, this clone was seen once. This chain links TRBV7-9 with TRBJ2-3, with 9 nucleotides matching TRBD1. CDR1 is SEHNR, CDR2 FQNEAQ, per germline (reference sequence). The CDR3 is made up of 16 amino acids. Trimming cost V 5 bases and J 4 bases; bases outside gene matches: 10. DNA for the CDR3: TGTGCCAGCAGCGGGGGGGACAGGGTGGACGCAGATACGCAGTATTTT. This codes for CASSGGDRVDADTQYF. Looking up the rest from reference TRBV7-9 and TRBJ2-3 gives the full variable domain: DTGVSQNPRHKITKRGQNVTFRCDPISEHNRLYWYRQTLGQGPEFLTYFQNEAQLEKSRLLSDRFSAERPKGSFSTLEIQRTEQGDSAMYLCASSGGDRVDADTQYFGPGTRLTVL.